The 4 T cell receptor beta chains below come from one sample, sequenced in a study of cytomegalovirus exposure and HLA in healthy donors. TCRdb keeps only in-frame clones here, not all; method: immunoSEQ multiplex PCR. The sample yields 120,000 or so clones, roughly nine tenths seen once. Sequencing was carried out using PBMCs. The source is a young woman in good health and CMV-seronegative.

V and J are TRBV6-1 and TRBJ1-5; a weak D match, TRBD1 (5 bases). This CDR3 has 13 amino acids. Trimming removed 4 bases from V and 5 bases from J, with 9 bases in between. CDR1 and CDR2 (germline): MNHNS, SASEGT. The CDR3 sequence: CASSGWGDQPQHF. The CDR3 bases are TGTGCCAGCAGTGGGTGGGGGGATCAGCCCCAGCATTTT.

The rearrangement joins TRBV11-3 to TRBJ2-1, with a weak D call TRBD1 (5 bases). The CDR3 contains 14 residues. The V end lost 5 bases, the J end lost 7 bases, and 15 bases lay between the germline ends. Germline V CDR1 and CDR2: SGHNT, YENEEA. CDR3 region: CASSRLTGANEQFF. CDR3 DNA: TGTGCCAGCAGCCGCCTCACTGGGGCGAATGAGCAGTTCTTC.

This sequence joins TRBV11-2 and TRBJ2-2, with D uncertain. V was shortened by 0 bases and J by 10 bases, with 12 bases between the two germline ends. From germline, CDR1 is SGHAT and CDR2 FQNNGV. The CDR3 consists of 14 residues. The CDR3 reads CASSLDFLASELFF. The CDR3 nucleotides read TGTGCCAGCAGCTTAGATTTTCTGGCCTCGGAGCTGTTTTTT.

The chain recombines TRBV7-3 with TRBJ2-2; 7 bases match TRBD1. Germline lookup yields CDR1 SGHTA and CDR2 FQGTGA. The junction had 4 bases not matched to a gene; V was cut back by 5 bases and J by 4 bases. CDR3 length: 14 amino acids. The CDR3: CASSPTGLTGELFF. The CDR3 DNA sequence: TGTGCCAGCAGCCCGACAGGGCTCACCGGGGAGCTGTTTTTT. The full variable domain, completed using reference TRBV7-3 and TRBJ2-2, is GAGVSQTPSNKVTEKGKYVELRCDPISGHTALYWYRQSLGQGPEFLIYFQGTGAADDSGLPNDRFFAVRPEGSVSTLKIQRTERGDSAVYLCASSPTGLTGELFFGEGSRLTVL.